The sequence of this T cell receptor (beta chain) was determined in a study of OX40 agonist ivuxolimab in advanced cancers. Across the study: Eligibility admitted prior anti-PD-1, anti-PD-L1 or anti-CTLA-4 therapy; 40% to 50% had some. Patients achieving partial responses numbered three: one hepatocellular carcinoma case and two cutaneous melanoma cases.

Study results and limitations: Specificity for antigen went undetermined in the expanded peripheral T cells. More expanded clones were found, on average, in CD8+ than in CD4+ T cells.

Clones were read by immunoSEQ multiplex PCR, and TCRdb kept only the in-frame ones, dropping some. The data contain about 36,000 clones, 78% of them seen just once; the ten biggest clones take up 13%. In its sample, this clone was seen a few times. Its target is unknown. Distinct nucleotide sequences in the sample also encode this CDR3. This sequence originates from an adult with an advanced solid tumor such as melanoma, head and neck, liver or kidney cancer. The starting material was CD4+ or CD8+ T cells sorted from blood, obtained in a trial of the OX40 agonist ivuxolimab.

CDR3 nucleotide sequence: TGTGCCAGCAGTTATATCCGGACAGGGGGCAACTATGGCTACACCTTC. Translation: CASSYIRTGGNYGYTF. V and J are TRBV6-5 and TRBJ1-2; TRBD1 matches 11 bases. This CDR3 has 16 amino acids. CDR1 and CDR2 from the germline V gene are MNHEY and SVGAGI. The trim removed 3 bases at V and 2 bases at J, leaving 5 bases unmatched.